A selection of T cell receptor beta chains follows, all from one sample in a study of CD8 T cells in Susac syndrome. One entry per CDR3 protein, called by TCRdb with MiXCR from the immunoSEQ multiplex PCR reads. The sample has some 77,000 distinct CDR3 sequences, about 92% seen once. The sequenced material came from CD4+ T cells from PBMCs. The receptors were sampled from a human donor with Susac syndrome. CDR3s include the opening cysteine and the closing phenylalanine or tryptophan. Each record gives: V gene, J gene, clone size, D gene, CDR3 DNA, CDR3 protein. D genes are given only for firm matches. Not every row has a clone size; where given, it reads once, few, many or a size class.

v_call: TRBV11-2
j_call: TRBJ2-1
clone_size: once
d_call: .
cdr3_nt: TGTGCCAGCAGCTTGGGTCGCTCGCAAATTTACAATGAGCAGTTCTTC
cdr3_aa: CASSLGRSQIYNEQFF

v_call: TRBV30
j_call: TRBJ2-3
clone_size: .
d_call: .
cdr3_nt: TGTGCCTGGAGTGCGTCCACAGATACGCAGTATTTT
cdr3_aa: CAWSASTDTQYF

v_call: TRBV6-5
j_call: TRBJ2-7
clone_size: few
d_call: .
cdr3_nt: TGTGCCAGCAGTTACTCGGCAGGAACCTACGAGCAGTACTTC
cdr3_aa: CASSYSAGTYEQYF

v_call: TRBV21-1
j_call: TRBJ2-7
clone_size: .
d_call: .
cdr3_nt: TGTGCCAGCAGCAAAGCCCGCATGGTTAGTGGGGCAAAGCCTTCCCACGAACGGTACTTC
cdr3_aa: CASSKARMVSGAKPSHERYF

v_call: TRBV2
j_call: TRBJ2-7
clone_size: .
d_call: .
cdr3_nt: TGTGCCAGCTCCAAATACGAGCAGTACTTC
cdr3_aa: CASSKYEQYF

v_call: TRBV7-9
j_call: TRBJ2-2
clone_size: .
d_call: .
cdr3_nt: TGTGCCAGCAGCTTAATTAGCACCGGGGAGCTGTTTTTT
cdr3_aa: CASSLISTGELFF

v_call: TRBV5-6
j_call: TRBJ1-6
clone_size: .
d_call: TRBD1
cdr3_nt: TGTGCCAGCAGCGGGACCGGGACAGGGTTTTCACCCCTCCACTTT
cdr3_aa: CASSGTGTGFSPLHF

v_call: TRBV7-2
j_call: TRBJ2-7
clone_size: .
d_call: TRBD2
cdr3_nt: TGTGCCAGCAGCCCAGCCGCCGGGACTAGCTTTTACGAGCAGTACTTC
cdr3_aa: CASSPAAGTSFYEQYF

v_call: TRBV5-1
j_call: TRBJ1-1
clone_size: .
d_call: .
cdr3_nt: TGCGCCAGCAGCTTGGCGGGACGCCTGAACACTGAAGCTTTCTTT
cdr3_aa: CASSLAGRLNTEAFF

v_call: TRBV6-5
j_call: TRBJ1-1
clone_size: .
d_call: .
cdr3_nt: TGTGCCAGCAGTTACGAAGTTAGGGGCCGTGGGAAACACACTGAAGCTTTCTTT
cdr3_aa: CASSYEVRGRGKHTEAFF

v_call: TRBV28
j_call: TRBJ1-5
clone_size: .
d_call: TRBD1
cdr3_nt: TGTGCCAGCAGCCAAAGGTACCCAGGGGGGTTGCAGCCCCAGCATTTT
cdr3_aa: CASSQRYPGGLQPQHF

v_call: TRBV9
j_call: TRBJ1-5
clone_size: .
d_call: .
cdr3_nt: TGTGCCAGCAGCGTAGACCCCCAAGGGGATCAGCCCCAGCATTTT
cdr3_aa: CASSVDPQGDQPQHF

v_call: TRBV20-1
j_call: TRBJ2-7
clone_size: .
d_call: TRBD2
cdr3_nt: TGCAGTGCTAGAGCCGGGACTAGCGGGGGGGCAGACTACGAGCAGTACTTC
cdr3_aa: CSARAGTSGGADYEQYF

v_call: TRBV24-1
j_call: TRBJ2-3
clone_size: .
d_call: TRBD1
cdr3_nt: TGTGCCACCAGTGATCAACCGGGACAGGGGGGAGATACGCAGTATTTT
cdr3_aa: CATSDQPGQGGDTQYF

v_call: TRBV30
j_call: TRBJ2-2
clone_size: .
d_call: TRBD1
cdr3_nt: TGTGCCTGGAAGGGTAACAGGGGGCCCGGGGAGCTGTTTTTT
cdr3_aa: CAWKGNRGPGELFF

v_call: TRBV18
j_call: TRBJ2-3
clone_size: once
d_call: TRBD2
cdr3_nt: TGTGCCAGCTCACCCTGCCTAGCGGGGGACACAGATACGCAGTATTTT
cdr3_aa: CASSPCLAGDTDTQYF

v_call: TRBV5-4
j_call: TRBJ2-1
clone_size: .
d_call: TRBD1
cdr3_nt: TGTGCCAGCAGCCTAGGGGGCGAGCAGTTCTTC
cdr3_aa: CASSLGGEQFF

v_call: TRBV20-1
j_call: TRBJ2-7
clone_size: .
d_call: .
cdr3_nt: TGCAGTGCTAGAGAAGGAAGGGGAGCCTACGAGCAGTACTTC
cdr3_aa: CSAREGRGAYEQYF

v_call: TRBV28
j_call: TRBJ2-5
clone_size: .
d_call: .
cdr3_nt: TGTGCCAGCAGTTTATACACGGTCCAGACCCAGTACTTC
cdr3_aa: CASSLYTVQTQYF

v_call: TRBV10-3
j_call: TRBJ1-5
clone_size: .
d_call: .
cdr3_nt: TGTGCCATCAGTAATACAGATTATAGCAATCAGCCCCAGCATTTT
cdr3_aa: CAISNTDYSNQPQHF

v_call: TRBV5-6
j_call: TRBJ2-1
clone_size: once
d_call: .
cdr3_nt: TGTGCCAGCAACATCGTGGCTTCCTCCTACAATGAGCAGTTCTTC
cdr3_aa: CASNIVASSYNEQFF

v_call: TRBV7-2
j_call: TRBJ1-1
clone_size: once
d_call: TRBD1
cdr3_nt: TGTGCCAGCAGCGGGGACAGGTGGAACACTGAAGCTTTCTTT
cdr3_aa: CASSGDRWNTEAFF

v_call: TRBV29-1
j_call: TRBJ2-7
clone_size: .
d_call: TRBD1
cdr3_nt: TGCAGCGCCACAGACAGGGTCTACGAGCAGTACTTC
cdr3_aa: CSATDRVYEQYF

v_call: TRBV4-2
j_call: TRBJ1-2
clone_size: .
d_call: .
cdr3_nt: TGTGCCAGCAGCCAAGATGGGTCAGGATTTCTTGGCTACACCTTC
cdr3_aa: CASSQDGSGFLGYTF

v_call: TRBV6-5
j_call: TRBJ2-2
clone_size: .
d_call: TRBD2
cdr3_nt: TGTGCCAGCAGACCCGGGGGGGGCGGGGAGCTGTTTTTT
cdr3_aa: CASRPGGGGELFF

v_call: TRBV28
j_call: TRBJ2-5
clone_size: once
d_call: .
cdr3_nt: TGTGCCAGCAGTTTGACCCGGCGGTGGTCGGCCCAGTACTTC
cdr3_aa: CASSLTRRWSAQYF

v_call: TRBV15
j_call: TRBJ2-3
clone_size: .
d_call: TRBD2
cdr3_nt: TGTGCCACCAGCAGGCTTGTAGCGGGGGGTACTGGGTATACGCAGTATTTT
cdr3_aa: CATSRLVAGGTGYTQYF

v_call: TRBV13
j_call: TRBJ2-7
clone_size: .
d_call: .
cdr3_nt: TGTGCCAGCAGCCCCCTCGCGGGCAGCTACTACGAGCAGTACTTC
cdr3_aa: CASSPLAGSYYEQYF

v_call: TRBV6-2/TRBV6-3
j_call: TRBJ2-2
clone_size: few
d_call: TRBD2
cdr3_nt: TGTGCCAGCAGTTACGGTGGCGGGGGGGCCGGTACCGGGGAGCTGTTTTTT
cdr3_aa: CASSYGGGGAGTGELFF

v_call: TRBV7-9
j_call: TRBJ2-2
clone_size: .
d_call: TRBD1
cdr3_nt: TGTGCCAGCAGCTTACCCCTTCTTGGACAGGGCCGGACCGGGGAGCTGTTTTTT
cdr3_aa: CASSLPLLGQGRTGELFF

v_call: TRBV28
j_call: TRBJ2-2
clone_size: .
d_call: TRBD1
cdr3_nt: TGTGCCAGCAGTTCCGCTGGGACAGGTCGCACCGGGGAGCTGTTTTTT
cdr3_aa: CASSSAGTGRTGELFF

v_call: TRBV3-1
j_call: TRBJ2-1
clone_size: once
d_call: TRBD2
cdr3_nt: TGTGCCAGCAGCCAATTTGGACTAGCGCGAGACAATGAGCAGTTCTTC
cdr3_aa: CASSQFGLARDNEQFF

v_call: TRBV28
j_call: TRBJ1-5
clone_size: .
d_call: .
cdr3_nt: TGTGCCAGCAGTGGGTGGGACCTACTGAGGGGGCAGCCCCAGCATTTT
cdr3_aa: CASSGWDLLRGQPQHF

v_call: TRBV9
j_call: TRBJ2-3
clone_size: .
d_call: TRBD1
cdr3_nt: TGTGCCAGCAGCGTCGGGACAGGGTCACCCACAGATACGCAGTATTTT
cdr3_aa: CASSVGTGSPTDTQYF

v_call: TRBV9
j_call: TRBJ2-7
clone_size: .
d_call: TRBD2
cdr3_nt: TGTGCCAGCAGCGTAGCGGGGACTAGCGGCTACGAGCAGTACTTC
cdr3_aa: CASSVAGTSGYEQYF

v_call: TRBV6-2/TRBV6-3
j_call: TRBJ2-1
clone_size: .
d_call: TRBD2
cdr3_nt: TGTGCCAGCAGCCGTGGCCCCCGTAGCGGGGTTTACAATGAGCAGTTCTTC
cdr3_aa: CASSRGPRSGVYNEQFF

v_call: TRBV7-2
j_call: TRBJ1-2
clone_size: once
d_call: TRBD1
cdr3_nt: TGTGCCAGCAGCTTAGGGGGACAGGTCTATGGCTACACCTTC
cdr3_aa: CASSLGGQVYGYTF

v_call: TRBV30
j_call: TRBJ2-7
clone_size: .
d_call: TRBD1
cdr3_nt: TGTGCCTGGAGTGGACAGGGGTACGAGCAGTACTTC
cdr3_aa: CAWSGQGYEQYF

v_call: TRBV29-1
j_call: TRBJ1-4
clone_size: .
d_call: .
cdr3_nt: TGCAGCGTTTCACCGGGGGGGGAAAAACTGTTTTTT
cdr3_aa: CSVSPGGEKLFF

v_call: TRBV6-5
j_call: TRBJ2-5
clone_size: .
d_call: .
cdr3_nt: TGTGCCAGCAGCCGTTCGGGGGTACAAGAGACCCAGTACTTC
cdr3_aa: CASSRSGVQETQYF

v_call: TRBV2
j_call: TRBJ2-1
clone_size: .
d_call: TRBD1
cdr3_nt: TGTGCCAGGCGGGGACAGGGCTACAATGAGCAGTTCTTC
cdr3_aa: CARRGQGYNEQFF

v_call: TRBV10-3
j_call: TRBJ1-5
clone_size: .
d_call: .
cdr3_nt: TGTGCCATCAGGGACCCCCGGGGGGCCCAGCCCCAGCATTTT
cdr3_aa: CAIRDPRGAQPQHF

v_call: TRBV6-2/TRBV6-3
j_call: TRBJ1-6
clone_size: .
d_call: TRBD1
cdr3_nt: TGTGCCAGCAGTTACGACAGGGTTAATTCACCCCTCCACTTT
cdr3_aa: CASSYDRVNSPLHF